Listed below are T cell receptor beta chains from one sample, sequenced in a study of cytomegalovirus exposure and HLA in healthy donors. Measured with immunoSEQ multiplex PCR; TCRdb has only the in-frame clones, and not every one. In the table there are approximately 140,000 clones, 65% to 90% of which are singletons. Material: PBMCs. Receptor source: a man aged 45-60 years in good health and CMV-seronegative. CDR3s include the opening cysteine and the closing phenylalanine or tryptophan. The order of the fields is J gene, clone size, D gene, V gene, CDR3 protein, CDR3 DNA. D genes are given only for firm matches. Where a row states a size, it is once, few, many or the class of an expanded clone; other rows omit it.

j_gene: TRBJ1-2
abundance: .
d_gene: .
v_gene: TRBV5-6
CDR3aa: CASSLGLDSISGYTF
CDR3nt: TGTGCCAGCAGCTTGGGCCTTGACAGTATCTCTGGCTACACCTTC

j_gene: TRBJ2-3
abundance: .
d_gene: TRBD2
v_gene: TRBV10-3
CDR3aa: CAIRPGLAGGTQITQYF
CDR3nt: TGTGCCATCAGGCCGGGACTAGCGGGGGGCACACAGATAACGCAGTATTTT

j_gene: TRBJ2-5
abundance: .
d_gene: .
v_gene: TRBV7-2
CDR3aa: CASSLAGQGSQETQYF
CDR3nt: TGTGCCAGCAGCTTAGCCGGGCAGGGGAGTCAAGAGACCCAGTACTTC

j_gene: TRBJ1-4
abundance: once
d_gene: TRBD1
v_gene: TRBV6-1
CDR3aa: CASSLTGGEYEKLFF
CDR3nt: TGTGCCAGCAGTCTGACAGGGGGGGAGTATGAAAAACTGTTTTTT

j_gene: TRBJ2-1
abundance: few
d_gene: TRBD2
v_gene: TRBV27
CDR3aa: CASGTSGANEQFF
CDR3nt: TGTGCCAGCGGGACTAGCGGGGCTAATGAGCAGTTCTTC

j_gene: TRBJ2-5
abundance: .
d_gene: TRBD2
v_gene: TRBV7-7
CDR3aa: CASSQGGGAGQETQYF
CDR3nt: TGTGCTAGCAGCCAGGGCGGGGGGGCCGGTCAAGAGACCCAGTACTTC

j_gene: TRBJ2-5
abundance: .
d_gene: TRBD1
v_gene: TRBV5-1
CDR3aa: CASSLGTGQETQYF
CDR3nt: TGCGCCAGCAGCTTGGGGACAGGGCAAGAGACCCAGTACTTC

j_gene: TRBJ1-2
abundance: .
d_gene: .
v_gene: TRBV19
CDR3aa: CASTPRKGLGGYTF
CDR3nt: TGTGCCAGTACCCCGAGGAAGGGGTTGGGTGGCTACACCTTC

j_gene: TRBJ1-5
abundance: .
d_gene: .
v_gene: TRBV30
CDR3aa: CAWSATRWSNSNQPQHF
CDR3nt: TGTGCCTGGAGTGCGACCCGATGGAGCAATAGCAATCAGCCCCAGCATTTT

j_gene: TRBJ1-1
abundance: .
d_gene: .
v_gene: TRBV5-6
CDR3aa: CASSFVMGGMNTEAFF
CDR3nt: TGTGCCAGCAGCTTTGTGATGGGGGGAATGAACACTGAAGCTTTCTTT

j_gene: TRBJ1-1
abundance: .
d_gene: .
v_gene: TRBV7-8
CDR3aa: CASSLFGSLYMNTEAFF
CDR3nt: TGTGCCAGCAGCTTATTTGGGAGCTTATACATGAACACTGAAGCTTTCTTT

j_gene: TRBJ2-6
abundance: .
d_gene: .
v_gene: TRBV5-4
CDR3aa: CASSFPEPGANVLTF
CDR3nt: TGTGCCAGCAGCTTTCCAGAACCTGGGGCCAACGTCCTGACTTTC

j_gene: TRBJ1-4
abundance: .
d_gene: .
v_gene: TRBV7-6
CDR3aa: CASAIGGAGEKLFF
CDR3nt: TGTGCCAGCGCCATTGGAGGGGCTGGGGAAAAACTGTTTTTT

j_gene: TRBJ1-6
abundance: .
d_gene: .
v_gene: TRBV7-2
CDR3aa: CASSLRWVSGSPLHF
CDR3nt: TGTGCCAGCAGCTTACGTTGGGTTTCAGGTTCACCCCTCCACTTT

j_gene: TRBJ1-4
abundance: .
d_gene: .
v_gene: TRBV4-3
CDR3aa: CASSLSVQGYATNEKLFF
CDR3nt: TGCGCCAGCAGCCTCAGCGTCCAGGGTTATGCAACTAATGAAAAACTGTTTTTT

j_gene: TRBJ2-5
abundance: few
d_gene: TRBD1
v_gene: TRBV12-5
CDR3aa: CASGLTLGQGVVETQYF
CDR3nt: TGTGCTAGTGGTTTGACCCTTGGCCAGGGGGTGGTGGAGACCCAGTACTTC

j_gene: TRBJ2-7
abundance: few
d_gene: TRBD1
v_gene: TRBV27
CDR3aa: CASSPGTGGWVKKQYF
CDR3nt: TGTGCCAGCAGTCCGGGGACAGGGGGCTGGGTAAAAAAGCAGTACTTC

j_gene: TRBJ2-7
abundance: once
d_gene: TRBD2
v_gene: TRBV28
CDR3aa: CASSPVRGGLDEQYF
CDR3nt: TGTGCCAGCAGTCCGGTCCGGGGGGGGCTCGACGAGCAGTACTTC

j_gene: TRBJ1-6
abundance: .
d_gene: TRBD1
v_gene: TRBV4-3
CDR3aa: CASSQDLSQGDSPLHF
CDR3nt: TGCGCCAGCAGCCAAGATTTGAGCCAGGGGGACTCACCCCTCCACTTT

j_gene: TRBJ1-2
abundance: .
d_gene: .
v_gene: TRBV27
CDR3aa: CASSFRTGGNGYTF
CDR3nt: TGTGCCAGCAGTTTTAGAACCGGAGGTAATGGCTACACCTTC

j_gene: TRBJ2-2
abundance: .
d_gene: .
v_gene: TRBV2
CDR3aa: CASSEAPLADGELFF
CDR3nt: TGTGCCAGCAGTGAAGCCCCTTTGGCGGACGGGGAGCTGTTTTTT

j_gene: TRBJ2-3
abundance: .
d_gene: .
v_gene: TRBV4-1
CDR3aa: CASRIPGERGTQYF
CDR3nt: TGCGCCAGCAGAATTCCGGGCGAACGGGGTACGCAGTATTTT

j_gene: TRBJ2-1
abundance: .
d_gene: .
v_gene: TRBV7-9
CDR3aa: CASSPVGGEQFF
CDR3nt: TGTGCCAGCAGCCCAGTTGGGGGCGAGCAGTTCTTC